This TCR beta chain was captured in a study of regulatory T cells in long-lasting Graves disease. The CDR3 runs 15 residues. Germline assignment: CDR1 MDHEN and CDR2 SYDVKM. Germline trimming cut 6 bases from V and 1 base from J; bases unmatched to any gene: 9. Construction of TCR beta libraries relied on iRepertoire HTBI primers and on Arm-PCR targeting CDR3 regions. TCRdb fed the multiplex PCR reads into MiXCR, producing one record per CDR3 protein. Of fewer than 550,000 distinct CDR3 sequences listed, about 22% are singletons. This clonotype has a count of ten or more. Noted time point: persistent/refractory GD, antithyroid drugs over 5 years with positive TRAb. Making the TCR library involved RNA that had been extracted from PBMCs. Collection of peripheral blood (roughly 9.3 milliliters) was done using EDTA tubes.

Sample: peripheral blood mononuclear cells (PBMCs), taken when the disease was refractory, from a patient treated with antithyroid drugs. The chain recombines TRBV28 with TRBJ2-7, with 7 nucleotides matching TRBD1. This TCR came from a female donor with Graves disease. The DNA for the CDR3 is TGTGCCAGCAGGCCATCGACAGGGATTTCCTACGAGCAGTACTTC. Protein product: CASRPSTGISYEQYF.